Below, 21 T cell receptor beta chains from the same sample are listed, as sequenced in a study of T-cell reconstitution after alpha-beta-depleted transplantation in children. Preparation of the TCRbeta library used unique molecular identifiers. TCRdb ran MiXCR on the PCR reads and lists one entry per CDR3 protein. The table has about 210,000 distinct CDR3 sequences, under 20% seen once; the top ten hold 43%. The sample in question was PBMCs, mostly from graft donor cells, obtained 360 days after TCRalphabeta/CD19-depleted stem cell transplant. All receptors come from a male patient between 2 and 10 years old who had a stem cell transplant for acute lymphoblastic leukemia, so the T cells may come from the graft donor.

The J gene is TRBJ2-7, the V gene TRBV15; D is possibly TRBD1 (6 bases). V lost 3 bases, J lost 1 base, and 19 bases lay in between. In germline, CDR1 is LNHNV, CDR2 YYDKDF (reference sequence). The length of the CDR3 is 17 residues. The CDR3 nucleotides are TGTGCCACCAGCAGCGACACGGACAGTCCTAAATCCTACGAGCAGTACTTC. Encoded protein: CATSSDTDSPKSYEQYF.

The chain has TRBV27 and TRBJ1-5; D is undetermined. Germline lookup yields CDR1 MNHEY and CDR2 SMNVEV (reference sequence). The CDR3 has 13 amino acids. Trimming removed 7 bases from V and 1 base from J, with 8 bases in between. This CDR3 reads CASTPGSNQPQHF. CDR3 DNA: TGTGCCAGCACCCCCGGGAGCAATCAGCCCCAGCATTTT.

This clonotype has more than one count but fewer than ten. J is TRBJ1-3 and V is TRBV10-3; 8 positions match TRBD1. The junction had 19 bases not matched to a gene; V was cut back by 0 bases and J by 0 bases. Germline V gene lookup returns CDR1 ENHRY and CDR2 SYGVKD. This CDR3 has 22 residues. The CDR3 reads CAISESRSGQGAVQHSGNTIYF. The CDR3 nucleotides read TGTGCCATCAGTGAGTCGCGATCCGGACAGGGAGCTGTGCAACACTCTGGAAACACCATATATTTT.

This clonotype was seen at least ten times. At one of its ends the junction is not consistent with the germline gene, which may arise from a read error. The chain couples TRBV23-1 to TRBJ2-1; possibly TRBD1 for D (6 bases). TRBV23-1 is recorded as an ORF, its role being uncertain. This CDR3 contains 15 residues. The CDR3 sequence is CASSQSSVRDIEEFF. The DNA for the CDR3 is TGCGCCAGCAGTCAATCTTCCGTCCGGGACATTGAGGAGTTCTTC.

The chain uses TRBV7-2 and TRBJ2-5; 10 positions match TRBD1. The CDR3 runs 15 residues. In germline, CDR1 is SGHTA, CDR2 FQGNSA. The J segment lost 2 bases and the V segment lost 2 bases, leaving 2 bases of the junction unmatched. The CDR3 DNA reads as TGTGCCAGCAGCTTACTGGGACAGGGGCAAGAGACCCAGTACTTC. This translates into CASSLLGQGQETQYF.

The chain carries TRBV4-3 and TRBJ2-7; 8 bases are a match to TRBD1. From germline, CDR1 is LGHNA and CDR2 YSLEER. CDR3 length: 16 amino acids. J was trimmed by 0 bases and V by 5 bases; bases with no gene match: 9. This CDR3 is CASSRRRQGISYEQYF. The CDR3 coding sequence is TGCGCCAGCAGCAGACGTAGACAGGGGATCTCCTACGAGCAGTACTTC.

This clonotype was detected a few times. The genes are TRBV12-3 or TRBV12-4 and TRBJ2-7; the match to TRBD2 covers 10 bases. The ends lost 6 bases at V and 4 bases at J; junction bases unmatched: 9. This CDR3 contains 15 residues. The CDR3 reads CASRYSGGPRYEQYF. The CDR3 bases are TGTGCCAGCAGATATAGCGGGGGGCCTCGGTACGAGCAGTACTTC.

The chain joins TRBV5-1 to TRBJ1-5; D ambiguous. The CDR3 spans 13 residues. V lost 0 bases, J lost 8 bases, and 9 bases lay in between. The germline V gene has CDR1 SGHRS and CDR2 YFSETQ. CDR3 coding DNA: TGCGCCAGCAGCTTGGGGACGGGGAAGCCCCAGCATTTT. Translation: CASSLGTGKPQHF. Full variable domain (remainder filled in from reference TRBV5-1 and TRBJ1-5): KAGVTQTPRYLIKTRGQQVTLSCSPISGHRSVSWYQQTPGQGLQFLFEYFSETQRNKGNFPGRFSGRQFSNSRSEMNVSTLELGDSALYLCASSLGTGKPQHFGDGTRLSIL.

This clonotype was recorded a few times. The genes are TRBV4-2 and TRBJ2-1; weak D call: TRBD2 (5 bases). Trimming removed 3 bases at V and 0 bases at J, with 15 bases between. The CDR3 consists of 17 residues. The germline gives CDR1 LGHNA, CDR2 YNFKEQ. DNA of the CDR3: TGTGCCAGCAGCCAGTTTGAGGGCCCCAGCTCCTACAATGAGCAGTTCTTC. Translated: CASSQFEGPSSYNEQFF.

The chain carries TRBV28 and TRBJ2-1; TRBD1 aligns across 7 bases. Trimming took 5 bases from V and 4 from J; bases not matched to a gene: 8. The CDR3 has 15 amino acids. Germline-derived CDR1 and CDR2 are MDHEN and SYDVKM. The DNA for the CDR3 is TGTGCCAGCAGTCCCGACGGGACAGTTTACAATGAGCAGTTCTTC. Encoded protein: CASSPDGTVYNEQFF. Supplemented by reference TRBV28 and TRBJ2-1, the full variable domain reads DVKVTQSSRYLVKRTGEKVFLECVQDMDHENMFWYRQDPGLGLRLIYFSYDVKMKEKGDIPEGYSVSREKKERFSLILESASTNQTSMYLCASSPDGTVYNEQFFGPGTRLTVL.

The rearrangement uses TRBV6-5 and TRBJ2-1, with D possibly TRBD2 on 5 matching bases. CDR1 and CDR2 from the germline V gene are MNHEY and SVGAGI. This CDR3 comprises 13 residues. Trimming shortened V by 6 bases and J by 7 bases, and 13 bases separated the two germline ends. The CDR3 coding sequence is TGTGCCAGCAGCCCCCGTGGGAGTAATGAGCAGTTCTTC. Amino acids: CASSPRGSNEQFF.

The chain uses TRBV6-2 or TRBV6-3 and TRBJ1-5; no clear D gene. Germline V CDR1 and CDR2: MNHEY, SVGEGT. CDR3 length: 13 residues. Trimming stripped 5 bases from V and 6 bases from J, with 11 bases between. CDR3 coding DNA: TGTGCCAGCAGTCTTCAATCGGTTCAGCCCCAGCATTTT. Residues: CASSLQSVQPQHF.

This clonotype showed up many times. This chain joins TRBV5-1 and TRBJ2-1, with D possibly TRBD2 on 5 matching bases. Germline assignment: CDR1 SGHRS and CDR2 YFSETQ. With 4 bases removed from V and 8 bases from J, the gap between germline ends came to 13 bases. The CDR3 consists of 13 residues. The chain's CDR3 is CASSRSLADEQFF. CDR3 nucleotide sequence: TGCGCCAGCAGCCGCAGCCTAGCCGATGAGCAGTTCTTC.

This clonotype was counted between two and nine times. The chain recombines TRBV5-1 with TRBJ1-1; TRBD1 might be the D (6 bases). This CDR3 comprises 16 residues. Germline CDR1 SGHRS, CDR2 YFSETQ. Deletions cut 4 bases from V and 2 bases from J, with 18 bases between. This chain's CDR3 is CASSRDAAQGNTEAFF. In nucleotides, the CDR3 is TGCGCCAGCAGCAGGGATGCGGCACAGGGCAACACTGAAGCTTTCTTT.

The chain employs TRBV29-1 and TRBJ1-1; TRBD1 might be the D (5 bases). The CDR3 sequence is 12 residues long. V shed 4 bases and J shed 4 bases, with 10 bases lying between them. CDR1 and CDR2 (germline): SQVTM, ANQGSEA. The DNA for the CDR3 is TGCAGCGTTGGACAGCCTGGCACTGAAGCTTTCTTT. As protein: CSVGQPGTEAFF.

The table lists this clonotype with a count of one. This chain connects TRBV7-2 to TRBJ2-3; D may be TRBD2 (5 bases). The CDR3 is 15 amino acids. In germline, CDR1 is SGHTA, CDR2 FQGNSA. V lost 3 bases to trimming and J lost 5 bases, with 15 bases between them. The CDR3 loop reads CASSLKTGREDTQYF. The CDR3, as DNA: TGTGCCAGCAGCTTGAAGACGGGGAGAGAAGATACGCAGTATTTT.

V and J are TRBV18 and TRBJ1-4; D might be TRBD1 (5 bases). Germline lookup yields CDR1 KGHSH and CDR2 LQKENI. V lost 5 bases and J 4 bases, leaving 23 bases between the germline ends. This CDR3 has 18 residues. CDR3: CASSKAVGRFGGNEKLFF. DNA for the CDR3: TGTGCCAGCTCAAAAGCCGTGGGACGCTTCGGGGGTAATGAAAAACTGTTTTTT.

The V and J genes are TRBV24-1 and TRBJ2-3; 7 nucleotides agree with TRBD2. The trim removed 7 bases at V and 7 bases at J, leaving 22 bases unmatched. The CDR3 runs to 18 residues. Germline V gene lookup returns CDR1 KGHDR and CDR2 SFDVKD. The CDR3 DNA sequence: TGTGCCACCAGCCCTAATGGGCGGGGGTGGAAGAACACGAATACGCAGTATTTT. Translating gives CATSPNGRGWKNTNTQYF.

This clonotype has a single count. V usage is TRBV18 and J usage is TRBJ2-3; weak D call: TRBD2 (5 bases). This CDR3 is 13 amino acids long. Germline V gene data show CDR1 as KGHSH and CDR2 as LQKENI. V lost 0 bases and J lost 5, with 6 bases in between. The CDR3 protein is CASSPPAGDTQYF. The CDR3 coding sequence is TGTGCCAGCTCACCACCGGCGGGAGATACGCAGTATTTT.

This clonotype occurred a few times. For the CDR3, the DNA is TGCGCCAGCAGCTTGGGTTTAGGTTATGGCTACACCTTC. This translates into CASSLGLGYGYTF. This chain joins TRBV5-1 and TRBJ1-2; unclear D gene. Trimming cost V 0 bases and J 5 bases, with 8 bases left between them. CDR1 and CDR2 (germline): SGHRS, YFSETQ. This CDR3 is 13 amino acids long.

This clonotype was seen only a few times. The V call is TRBV9, the J call TRBJ1-2; D gene ambiguous. Germline CDR1 reads SGDLS; CDR2 reads YYNGEE. This CDR3 contains 15 residues. Between the trimmed V and J ends, which lost 0 bases and 3 bases, there was a span of 12 bases. The CDR3 protein is CASSVEDALDYGYTF. The CDR3 nucleotides read TGTGCCAGCAGCGTAGAGGACGCATTAGACTATGGCTACACCTTC.